The entry below gives a single TCR beta chain sequence along with its context. Its antigen is not identified. TCRdb's table, derived via immunoSEQ multiplex PCR, lists solely in-frame clones and lacks some. This sample has around 690,000 clones, with roughly 88% found just once. CDR1 and CDR2 (germline): WNHNN, SYGVQD (reference sequence). The V and J ends lost 4 bases and 7 bases, in that order; junction bases with no gene match: 7. The CDR3 has 14 amino acids. The sample originates from a study of shared clonotypes between healthy human individuals. Regarding the study as a whole: Clonotypes not shared had lower generation probabilities than those common to all four donors.

The specimen sequenced was memory CD8+ T cells from PBMCs. This sample's subset: CD45RO+ cells pooled with CCR7-negative TemRA cells. The rearrangement uses TRBV10-1 and TRBJ1-1, with 9 bases fitting TRBD1. The clonotype was recovered from a man aged 18 to 35 in good health. Some clones in this sample may be carry-over from other donors' samples. CDR3 protein: CASSATGTGFEAFF. The CDR3 nucleotides are TGCGCCAGCAGTGCGACCGGGACAGGGTTTGAAGCTTTCTTT.